The 20 T cell receptor beta chains below come from one sample, sequenced in a study of blood T cell repertoires in COVID-19 (dated by TCRdb to 2019 to 2021). The method behind the library was the immunoSEQ multiplex PCR assay. TCRdb obtained this table from immuneACCESS and retained in-frame rearrangements with V and J assigned. These tables miss some clones; where compared with another copy, unresolved V genes account for less than half of the shortfall, and the remainder is unexplained. Within this sample are approximately 190,000 clones, with roughly 80% of them counted one time only. The ten largest clonotypes hold around 6.3% of the sample. Sample: peripheral blood. The source of these receptors is a woman aged 40 to 50 with acute or convalescent COVID-19.

The V gene is TRBV5-4, the J gene TRBJ2-7; D may be TRBD2 (6 bases). This CDR3 contains 13 residues. The V end was cut by 5 bases, the J end by 7 bases, with 16 bases between. Germline V gene sequence: CDR1 SGHNT, CDR2 YYREEE (reference sequence). The CDR3 DNA is TGTGCCAGCAGTCAATCTGTGGCGGGGGAGCAGTACTTC. It specifies CASSQSVAGEQYF.

V gene TRBV3-1 (or the pseudogene TRBV3-2) combines with J gene TRBJ2-7; 8 bases agree with TRBD2. Germline CDR1 is LGHDT and CDR2 is YNNKEL (reference sequence). This CDR3 spans 15 amino acids. J was trimmed by 0 bases and V by 4 bases; bases with no gene match: 5. CDR3 sequence: CASSPSGLHSYEQYF. The CDR3 region has the DNA TGTGCCAGCAGCCCTAGCGGGCTTCACTCCTACGAGCAGTACTTC.

The V call is TRBV3-1 (or the pseudogene TRBV3-2), the J call TRBJ2-7; D call uncertain. CDR3 length: 13 amino acids. Germline CDR1 and CDR2: LGHDT and YNNKEL (reference sequence). V was cut by 0 bases and J by 7 bases, with 10 bases left in between. CDR3 amino acids: CASSQESVNEQYF. The CDR3 DNA follows: TGTGCCAGCAGCCAAGAGAGCGTCAATGAGCAGTACTTC.

The rearrangement joins TRBV5-1 to TRBJ2-5; 8 bases are a match to TRBD2. The CDR3 is made up of 16 amino acids. The V and J ends lost 0 bases and 5 bases, in that order; junction bases with no gene match: 9. Germline CDR1 and CDR2: SGHRS and YFSETQ. The DNA for the CDR3 is TGCGCCAGCAGCTTGGATGTGGCGGGGGGCGGGGAGACCCAGTACTTC. This encodes CASSLDVAGGGETQYF.

This clone was seen a handful of times. This chain uses TRBV2 with TRBJ1-6, with D unresolved. Trimming left V 6 bases short and J 3 bases short, with 6 bases between. CDR3 length: 13 amino acids. Germline CDR1 reads SNHLY; CDR2 reads FYNNEI. The CDR3 coding sequence is TGTGCCAGCAGACAGAGCTATAATTCACCCCTCCACTTT. Residues: CASRQSYNSPLHF.

This sequence joins TRBV10-3 and TRBJ1-3; TRBD1 matches at 7 bases. CDR1 is ENHRY and CDR2 is SYGVKD in the germline V gene. This CDR3 is 15 amino acids long. V was pared by 3 bases and J by 2 bases, with 4 bases of the junction left unmatched. CDR3 region: CAISDGTVAGNTIYF. Written as DNA, the CDR3 is TGTGCCATCAGTGATGGGACAGTGGCTGGAAACACCATATATTTT.

The chain uses TRBV5-1 and TRBJ2-7, with D hard to call. Germline-derived CDR1 and CDR2 are SGHRS and YFSETQ. The germline V and J ends were trimmed by 5 bases and 1 base, with 10 bases remaining between them. The CDR3 runs to 13 residues. CDR3: CASSLDRSYEQYF. CDR3 nucleotide sequence: TGCGCCAGCAGTCTAGACCGGTCCTACGAGCAGTACTTC.

V is TRBV19 and J is TRBJ1-1; no clear D. V dropped 4 bases and J dropped 2 bases, with 8 bases sitting between them. CDR1 and CDR2 from the germline V gene are LNHDA and SQIVND (reference sequence). The CDR3 runs 13 residues. In DNA form, the CDR3 reads TGTGCCAGTAGTAATCTCCCCAACACTGAAGCTTTCTTT. Translation gives CASSNLPNTEAFF.

This clone appeared once. CDR3 loop: CASSLGGQRELFF. The CDR3 bases are TGTGCCAGCAGCTTAGGTGGGCAGAGGGAGCTGTTTTTT. The gene calls are TRBV7-8 and TRBJ2-2; D unresolved. CDR3 length: 13 residues. Germline V CDR1 and CDR2: SGHVS, FQNEAQ. V was pared by 1 base and J by 9 bases, with 9 bases between.

J is TRBJ2-7 and V is TRBV6-1; D is possibly TRBD2 (5 bases). The length of the CDR3 is 14 residues. Germline V gene lookup returns CDR1 MNHNS and CDR2 SASEGT. Trimming stripped 3 bases from V and 9 bases from J, with 18 bases between. The CDR3 spells CASSEGYNYAGQYF. The CDR3 nucleotides are TGTGCCAGCAGTGAGGGGTATAATTACGCGGGGCAGTACTTC.

As to this clone: At one boundary the junction diverges from the germline segment, which might be a read error. This CDR3 is CASRTGTLTFTF. The CDR3 DNA reads TGTGCCAGCAGAACCGGGACACTAACGTTCACATTC. The rearrangement uses TRBV28 and TRBJ1-2, with D tentatively TRBD1 (6 bases). The CDR3 covers 12 residues. CDR1 and CDR2 (germline): MDHEN, SYDVKM.

This chain uses TRBV4-1 with TRBJ2-3, with 7 bases identical to TRBD1. Germline trimming cut 4 bases from V and 0 bases from J; bases unmatched to any gene: 7. The CDR3 runs to 16 residues. Germline loops: CDR1 MGHRA, CDR2 YSYEKL. The chain's CDR3 is CASSPRTGASTDTQYF. CDR3 DNA: TGCGCCAGCAGCCCCCGGACAGGTGCTAGCACAGATACGCAGTATTTT.

V is TRBV28 and J is TRBJ1-1; D ambiguous. The V end was cut by 5 bases, the J end by 1 base, with 8 bases between. The V gene's germline CDR1 is MDHEN and CDR2 SYDVKM. CDR3 length: 13 amino acids. The CDR3 nucleotides read TGTGCCAGCAGTCAAACAGCGAACACTGAAGCTTTCTTT. Translating it yields CASSQTANTEAFF. The whole variable domain, remainder taken from reference TRBV28 and TRBJ1-1, is DVKVTQSSRYLVKRTGEKVFLECVQDMDHENMFWYRQDPGLGLRLIYFSYDVKMKEKGDIPEGYSVSREKKERFSLILESASTNQTSMYLCASSQTANTEAFFGQGTRLTVV.

The V and J genes are TRBV6-5 and TRBJ1-5; 8 bases line up with TRBD1. V lost 5 bases to trimming and J lost 13 bases; unmatched junction nucleotides: 7. CDR3 length: 12 amino acids. Looked up from germline, CDR1 is MNHEY and CDR2 is SVGAGI. The DNA for the CDR3 is TGTGCCAGCAGTAATAACCGGGACAGGCAGCATTTT. Protein sequence: CASSNNRDRQHF.

For the CDR3, the DNA is TGTGCCAGCAGCTTGGGACAGGGGTTATATGGCTACACCTTC. Its protein is CASSLGQGLYGYTF. This sequence joins TRBV7-9 and TRBJ1-2; 10 bases map to TRBD1. The germline V gene encodes CDR1 SEHNR and CDR2 FQNEAQ (reference sequence). The V gene end was trimmed by 3 bases and the J gene end by 5 bases; junction bases not matched to a gene: 3. The CDR3 contains 14 residues.

This clone came up a few times. The rearrangement joins TRBV6-4 to TRBJ1-2; no definite D call. Germline V gives CDR1 MRHNA, CDR2 SNTAGT. The CDR3 is 12 residues long. Deletions cut 4 bases from V and 5 bases from J, with 8 bases between. The CDR3 nucleotides read TGTGCCAGCAGTGCTGCGTCGTATGGCTACACCTTC. Its translation: CASSAASYGYTF.

This clone appeared once. The V and J genes are TRBV28 and TRBJ1-2, with TRBD1 identical over 8 bases. The CDR3 runs to 14 residues. Losses at the gene ends were 7 bases for V and 8 bases for J; bases not matched to a gene: 12. In germline, CDR1 is MDHEN, CDR2 SYDVKM. This CDR3 is CASNRPGGTSGYTF. The CDR3 DNA reads TGTGCCAGCAACCGACCAGGGGGCACGTCCGGCTACACCTTC.

DNA for the CDR3: TGTGCCAGCCGAACTCAGAGAGGAGGGCAAGAGACCCAGTACTTC. Its protein product is CASRTQRGGQETQYF. V usage is TRBV6-6 and J usage is TRBJ2-5; D might be TRBD2 (6 bases). V gave up 8 bases and J gave up 2 bases, with 18 bases separating them. Germline V gives CDR1 MNHNY, CDR2 SVGAGI (reference sequence). CDR3 length equals 15 residues.

This clone was found once. This chain uses TRBV28 with TRBJ2-1; 10 bases agree with TRBD2. This CDR3 contains 14 residues. V shed 5 bases and J 2 bases; nucleotides not matched to a gene: 0. Germline V gene data show CDR1 as MDHEN and CDR2 as SYDVKM. The CDR3 reads CASSGLAAYNEQFF. CDR3 sequence (DNA): TGTGCCAGCAGTGGACTAGCGGCCTACAATGAGCAGTTCTTC.

This chain links TRBV27 with TRBJ2-6; 8 nucleotides match TRBD1. CDR1 MNHEY and CDR2 SMNVEV come from the germline V gene (reference sequence). Trimming removed 1 base from V and 4 bases from J; junction bases left unmatched: 9. The CDR3 totals 18 residues. In nucleotides, the CDR3 is TGTGCCAGCAGTTTATTGGGGCAGGGGGCAAAAGGGGCCAACGTCCTGACTTTC. Translated: CASSLLGQGAKGANVLTF.